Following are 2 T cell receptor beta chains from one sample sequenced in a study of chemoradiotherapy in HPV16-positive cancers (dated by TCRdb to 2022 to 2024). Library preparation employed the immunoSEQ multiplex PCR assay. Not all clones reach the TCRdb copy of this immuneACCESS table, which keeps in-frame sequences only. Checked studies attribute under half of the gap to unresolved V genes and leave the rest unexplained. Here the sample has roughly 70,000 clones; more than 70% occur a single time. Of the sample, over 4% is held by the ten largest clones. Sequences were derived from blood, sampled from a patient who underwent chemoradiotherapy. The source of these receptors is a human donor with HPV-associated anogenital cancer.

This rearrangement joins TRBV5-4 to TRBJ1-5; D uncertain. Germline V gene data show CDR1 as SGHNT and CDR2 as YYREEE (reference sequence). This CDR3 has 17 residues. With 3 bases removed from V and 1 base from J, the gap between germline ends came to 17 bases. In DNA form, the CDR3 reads TGTGCCAGCAGCTCGGGCGGGTTTGGACGGAGCAATCAGCCCCAGCATTTT. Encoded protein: CASSSGGFGRSNQPQHF. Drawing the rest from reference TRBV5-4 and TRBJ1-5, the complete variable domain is ETGVTQSPTHLIKTRGQQVTLRCSSQSGHNTVSWYQQALGQGPQFIFQYYREEENGRGNFPPRFSGLQFPNYSSELNVNALELDDSALYLCASSSGGFGRSNQPQHFGDGTRLSIL.

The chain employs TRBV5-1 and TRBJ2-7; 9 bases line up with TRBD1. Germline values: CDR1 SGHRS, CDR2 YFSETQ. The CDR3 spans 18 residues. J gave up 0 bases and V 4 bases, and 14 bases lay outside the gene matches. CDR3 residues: CASSPGRPYRGRSYEQYF. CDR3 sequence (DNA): TGCGCCAGCAGCCCGGGGCGGCCCTACAGGGGGCGCTCCTACGAGCAGTACTTC.